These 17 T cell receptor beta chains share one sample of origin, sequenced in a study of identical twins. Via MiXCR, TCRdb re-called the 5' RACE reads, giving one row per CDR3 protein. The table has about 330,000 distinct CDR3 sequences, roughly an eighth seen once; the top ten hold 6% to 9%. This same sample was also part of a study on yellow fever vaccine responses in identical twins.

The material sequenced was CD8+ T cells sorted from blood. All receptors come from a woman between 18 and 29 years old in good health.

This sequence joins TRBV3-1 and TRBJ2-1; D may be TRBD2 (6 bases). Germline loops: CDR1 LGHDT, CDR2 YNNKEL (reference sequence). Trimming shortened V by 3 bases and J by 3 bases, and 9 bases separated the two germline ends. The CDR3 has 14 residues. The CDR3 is CASSHRENYNEQFF. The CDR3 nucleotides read TGTGCCAGCAGCCACCGGGAGAACTACAATGAGCAGTTCTTC.

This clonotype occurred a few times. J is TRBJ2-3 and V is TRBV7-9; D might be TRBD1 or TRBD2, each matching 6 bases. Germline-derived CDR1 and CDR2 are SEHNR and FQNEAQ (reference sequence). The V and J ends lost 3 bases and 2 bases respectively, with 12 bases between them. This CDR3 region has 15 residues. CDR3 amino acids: CASSFRGRDTDTQYF. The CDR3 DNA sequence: TGTGCCAGCAGCTTCCGGGGGCGCGACACAGATACGCAGTATTTT.

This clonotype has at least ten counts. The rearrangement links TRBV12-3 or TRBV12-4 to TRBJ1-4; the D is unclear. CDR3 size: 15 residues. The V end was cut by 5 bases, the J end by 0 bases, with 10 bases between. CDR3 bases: TGTGCCAGCAGTCCCTCCCTCGCAACTAATGAAAAACTGTTTTTT. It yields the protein CASSPSLATNEKLFF.

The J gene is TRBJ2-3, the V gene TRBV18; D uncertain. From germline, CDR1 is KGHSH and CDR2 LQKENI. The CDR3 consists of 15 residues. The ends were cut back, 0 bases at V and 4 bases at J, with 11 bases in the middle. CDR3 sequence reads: CASSPPRSGADTQYF. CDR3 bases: TGTGCCAGCTCACCACCGAGAAGTGGGGCAGATACGCAGTATTTT.

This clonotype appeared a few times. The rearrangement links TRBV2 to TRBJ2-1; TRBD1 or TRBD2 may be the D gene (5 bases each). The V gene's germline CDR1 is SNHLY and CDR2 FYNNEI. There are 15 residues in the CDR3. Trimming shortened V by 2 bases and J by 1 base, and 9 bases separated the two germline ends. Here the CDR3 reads CASSEQWGSYNEQFF. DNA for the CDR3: TGTGCCAGCAGTGAACAGTGGGGGTCCTACAATGAGCAGTTCTTC.

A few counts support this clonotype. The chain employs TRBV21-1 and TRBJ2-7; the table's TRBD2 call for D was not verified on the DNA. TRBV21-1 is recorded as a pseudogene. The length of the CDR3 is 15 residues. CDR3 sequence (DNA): TGTGCCAGCTCCGGGAGGGGGACGCATTTTTCCGAGCAGTACGTC. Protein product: CASSGRGTHFSEQYV.

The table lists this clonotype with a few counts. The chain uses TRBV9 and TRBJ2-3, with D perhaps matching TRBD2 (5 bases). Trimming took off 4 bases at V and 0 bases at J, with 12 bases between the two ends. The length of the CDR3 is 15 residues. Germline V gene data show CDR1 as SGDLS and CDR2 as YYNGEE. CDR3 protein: CASSPGLKSTDTQYF. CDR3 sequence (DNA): TGTGCCAGCAGCCCTGGACTGAAAAGCACAGATACGCAGTATTTT.

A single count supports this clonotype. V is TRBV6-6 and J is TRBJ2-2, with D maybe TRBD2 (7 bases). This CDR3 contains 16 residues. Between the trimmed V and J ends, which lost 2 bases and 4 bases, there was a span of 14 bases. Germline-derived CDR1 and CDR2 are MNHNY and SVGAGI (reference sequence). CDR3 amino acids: CASSYGAGAGTGELFF. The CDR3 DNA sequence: TGTGCCAGCAGTTACGGGGCGGGGGCGGGCACCGGGGAGCTGTTTTTT.

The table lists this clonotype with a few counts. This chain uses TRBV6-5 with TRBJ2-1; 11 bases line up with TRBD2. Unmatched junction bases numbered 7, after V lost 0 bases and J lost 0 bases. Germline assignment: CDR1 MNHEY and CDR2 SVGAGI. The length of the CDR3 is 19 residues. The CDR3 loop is CASSYSGTSGGGSYNEQFF. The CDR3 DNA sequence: TGTGCCAGCAGTTACTCCGGGACTAGCGGAGGCGGCTCCTACAATGAGCAGTTCTTC.

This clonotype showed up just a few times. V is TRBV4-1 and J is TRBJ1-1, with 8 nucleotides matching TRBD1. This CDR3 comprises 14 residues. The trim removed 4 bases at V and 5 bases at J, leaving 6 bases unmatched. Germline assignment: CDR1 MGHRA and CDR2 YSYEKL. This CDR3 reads CASSRAGGDTEAFF. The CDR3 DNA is TGCGCCAGCAGCCGAGCAGGGGGCGATACTGAAGCTTTCTTT.

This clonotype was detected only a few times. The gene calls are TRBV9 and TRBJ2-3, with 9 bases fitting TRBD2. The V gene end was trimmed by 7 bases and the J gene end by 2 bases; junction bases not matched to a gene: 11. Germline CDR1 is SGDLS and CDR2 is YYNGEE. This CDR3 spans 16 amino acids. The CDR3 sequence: CASAPGSGSYTDTQYF. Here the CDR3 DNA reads TGTGCCAGCGCGCCAGGTAGCGGGAGCTACACAGATACGCAGTATTTT.

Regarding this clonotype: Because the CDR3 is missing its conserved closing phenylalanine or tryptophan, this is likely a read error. The CDR3: CASSGEGQSSYNEQFL. As DNA, the CDR3 is TGCGCCAGCAGCGGGGAGGGACAAAGCTCCTACAATGAGCAGTTCTTA. The rearrangement uses TRBV5-1 and TRBJ2-1; tentatively, D is TRBD2 (7 bases). V was trimmed by 4 bases and J by 0 bases, leaving 14 bases between them. CDR1 SGHRS and CDR2 YFSETQ come from the germline V gene. This CDR3 has 16 residues.

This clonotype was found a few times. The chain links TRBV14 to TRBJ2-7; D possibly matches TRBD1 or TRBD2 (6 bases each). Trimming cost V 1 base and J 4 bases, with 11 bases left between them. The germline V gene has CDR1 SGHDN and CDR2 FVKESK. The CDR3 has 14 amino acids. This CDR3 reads CASSQGRGEYEQYV. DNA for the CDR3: TGTGCCAGCAGCCAAGGGAGGGGGGAATACGAGCAGTACGTC.

This CDR3 is CASSEAGSYYGYTF. For the CDR3, the DNA is TGTGCCAGCAGTGAGGCCGGGAGTTACTATGGCTACACCTTC. This chain links TRBV25-1 with TRBJ1-2, with D hard to call. From germline, CDR1 is MGHDK and CDR2 SYGVNS. The CDR3 loop spans 14 amino acids. Deletions cut 3 bases from V and 3 bases from J, with 11 bases between.

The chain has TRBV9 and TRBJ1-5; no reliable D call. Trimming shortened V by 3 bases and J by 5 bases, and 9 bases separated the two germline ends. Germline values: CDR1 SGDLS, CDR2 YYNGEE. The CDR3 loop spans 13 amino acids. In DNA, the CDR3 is TGTGCCAGCAGCGCGGGGAGGGATCAGCCCCAGCATTTT. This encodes CASSAGRDQPQHF.

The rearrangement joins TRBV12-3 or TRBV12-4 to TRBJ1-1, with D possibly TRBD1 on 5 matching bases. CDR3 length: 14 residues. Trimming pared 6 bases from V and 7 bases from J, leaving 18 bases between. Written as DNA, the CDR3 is TGTGCCAGCAGACCCGGGACGGGGACCCGTGAAGCTTTCTTT. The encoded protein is CASRPGTGTREAFF.

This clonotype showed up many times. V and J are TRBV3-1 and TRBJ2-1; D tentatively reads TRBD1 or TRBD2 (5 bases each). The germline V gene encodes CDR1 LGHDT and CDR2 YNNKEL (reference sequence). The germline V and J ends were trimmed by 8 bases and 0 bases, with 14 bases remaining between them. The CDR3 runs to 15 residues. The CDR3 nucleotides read TGTGCCAGCGGTTCATGGGGGAGCTCCTACAATGAGCAGTTCTTC. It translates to CASGSWGSSYNEQFF.